One T cell receptor beta chain is described in this entry. What antigen it recognizes has not been identified. The input lacks base qualities; no much larger clone sits a single base away. The sample originates from a study of blood T cell repertoires in COVID-19 (dated by TCRdb to the early 2020s). In terms of the full investigation: Samples from collaborators originated in the United States, Italy and Spain and spanned both the acute and convalescent phases of COVID-19. The material from the prospective study consisted of cDNA or gDNA derived from T cells, B-cell-depleted T cells, or PBMCs. Subjects who had been exposed to COVID-19, were actively infected with it, or had recovered from it provided the deeply sampled blood TCRbeta repertoires that made up the dataset. The repertoires were released in a freely available public database meant as a resource for research on the immune response to SARS-CoV-2. The samples were drawn from the first 160 participants of the ongoing ImmuneRACE study and from 950 to 1,500 subjects provided by 6 global collaborators. A de-identified subject ID, COVID-19 status, age in years and sex were almost always included in the sample metadata. Where HLA class I and class II types were available, the types were taken from metadata supplied by the sample provider, not from assay-based typing. Points the paper makes about the study in general: Clinical and demographic metadata were provided uncurated, with the amount varying by source and participant.

TCRbeta CDR3 regions were amplified from genomic DNA using the immunoSEQ Assay, a bias-controlled multiplex PCR. Regarding the original processing steps: Within the assay, amplification of reference gene primers was used to estimate how many nucleated cells each sample contained. Sequence reads were collapsed and filtered to measure the absolute abundance of every unique TCRbeta CDR3 rearrangement. For each sample, productive Simpson clonality was calculated by taking the square root of Simpson's diversity index across productive rearrangements. Sourced from immuneACCESS, this table was stored by TCRdb with only in-frame sequences that have V and J called. A share of the clones is absent; for the studies checked, an unresolved V gene accounts for under half, and the remainder has no known explanation. V and J calls and clone size are copied from that table; D and trimming were computed from the DNA. This sample comprises hundreds of thousands of clones, around 84% of them detected only once. 15% to 20% of the sample is held by the ten biggest clonotypes.

Each collaborating institution followed its own protocols to collect whole blood in K2EDTA tubes. Collaborator samples were shipped for TCRbeta analysis as frozen whole blood, isolated PBMCs, or DNA extracted from either sample type. The germline V gene (reference sequence) yields LGHDT for CDR1 and YNNKEL for CDR2. V and J are truncated by 1 base and 0 bases respectively, leaving an intervening sequence of 12 bases. From the cysteine through the phenylalanine, the CDR3 covers 16 amino acids. Only the CDR3 part of the read is kept: 48 bases, read in frame from the first base. This sequence originates from a woman of 80 years or more with active or convalescent COVID-19. Input material: peripheral blood. The chain joins TRBV3-1 (or the pseudogene TRBV3-2) to TRBJ2-5, with TRBD1 as a weak D call on 6 bases. The nucleotide sequence reads as follows: TGTGCCAGCAGCCAAGCGGGACATTACTACCAAGAGACCCAGTACTTC. This sequence encodes CASSQAGHYYQETQYF.